This T cell receptor beta chain derives from a study of blood T cell repertoires in COVID-19. Study-wide context: The United States, Italy and Spain supplied acute and convalescent COVID-19 samples.

The CDR3 loop spans 13 amino acids. V lost 3 bases to trimming and J lost 5 bases, with 11 bases between them. Germline assignment: CDR1 LNHNV and CDR2 YYDKDF (reference sequence). Method: immunoSEQ multiplex PCR; TCRdb's copy keeps in-frame clones and lacks some. The sample lists 100,000 or so clones, around four fifths seen once, with approximately 19% in the top ten. Sequenced material: peripheral blood. The clonotype comes from a woman between 70 and 85 years old with acute or convalescent COVID-19. This rearrangement joins TRBV15 to TRBJ2-7; D not resolved. CDR3 loop: CATSSARLNEQYF. Written as DNA, the CDR3 is TGTGCCACCAGCAGTGCTAGATTGAACGAGCAGTACTTC.